Included here is one T cell receptor (beta chain) sequence, with context. No antigen is known for it. The data were produced by immunoSEQ multiplex PCR, yet TCRdb's version contains in-frame clones alone and is incomplete. The sample carries about 71,000 clones, roughly 80% recorded once. An approximately 10-day culture period preceded the isolation of CD4+ T cells. The vaccine given was either BNT162b2 or mRNA-1273, in two doses. This sample was included in a study of vaccination effects on CD4 cells after COVID-19. General observations from the study: After vaccination of healthy people, only 1 of 255 vaccine-induced clones cross-reacted with common cold coronaviruses.

This CDR3 is built from 13 residues. Germline CDR1 MDHEN, CDR2 SYDVKM. Trimming removed 4 bases at V and 7 bases at J, with 13 bases between. The specimen was CD4+ T cells from PBMCs cultured without peptide, collected after COVID-19 vaccination. The sequence came from a human donor who received a COVID-19 vaccine. This rearrangement joins TRBV28 to TRBJ1-2; D remains ambiguous. CDR3 in amino acids: CASSSGFIGGYTF. The CDR3 DNA reads as TGTGCCAGCAGTTCGGGTTTTATAGGTGGCTACACCTTC.